The source of this TCR beta chain is a study of cytomegalovirus exposure and HLA in healthy donors. The CDR3 loop spans 15 amino acids. Germline values: CDR1 SGHTA, CDR2 FQGNSA. J gave up 2 bases and V 2 bases, and 0 bases lay outside the gene matches. Primers for the PCR totalled 60 Vbeta and 13 Jbeta. Profiling relied on immunoSEQ multiplex PCR, and the TCRdb table lists in-frame clones only, not all of them. The repertoire includes 220,000 or so clones, 65% to 75% of them detected once, and 1.8% sits in the top ten. The sequencing input was PBMCs. The TCR sequence derives from a woman between 25 and 40 years old in good health and CMV-seronegative. The J gene is TRBJ2-1, the V gene TRBV7-2, with TRBD2 matching 10 bases. The CDR3: CASSLTSGAYNEQFF. The DNA of the CDR3 is TGTGCCAGCAGCTTAACTAGCGGGGCCTACAATGAGCAGTTCTTC.